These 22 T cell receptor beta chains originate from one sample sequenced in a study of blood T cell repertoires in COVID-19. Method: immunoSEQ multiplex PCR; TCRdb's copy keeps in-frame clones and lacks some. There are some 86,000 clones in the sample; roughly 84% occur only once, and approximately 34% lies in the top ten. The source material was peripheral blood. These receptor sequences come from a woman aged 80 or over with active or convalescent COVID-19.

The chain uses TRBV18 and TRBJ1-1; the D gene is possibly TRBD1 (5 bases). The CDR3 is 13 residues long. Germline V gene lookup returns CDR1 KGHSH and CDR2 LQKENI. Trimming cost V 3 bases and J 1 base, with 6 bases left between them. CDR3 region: CASSPGQNTEAFF. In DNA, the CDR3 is TGTGCCAGCTCACCCGGACAGAACACTGAAGCTTTCTTT.

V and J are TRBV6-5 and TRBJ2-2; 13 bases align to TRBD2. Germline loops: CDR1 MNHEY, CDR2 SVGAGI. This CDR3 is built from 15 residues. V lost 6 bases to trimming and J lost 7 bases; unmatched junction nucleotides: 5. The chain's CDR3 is CASSRTSGSLGELFF. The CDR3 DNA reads TGTGCCAGCAGCCGGACTAGCGGGAGCCTCGGGGAGCTGTTTTTT.

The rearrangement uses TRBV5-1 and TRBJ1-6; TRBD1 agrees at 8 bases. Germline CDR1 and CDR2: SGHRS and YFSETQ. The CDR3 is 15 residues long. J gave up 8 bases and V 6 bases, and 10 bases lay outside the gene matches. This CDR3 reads CASTPGTGTYSPLHF. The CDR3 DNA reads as TGCGCCAGCACCCCCGGGACAGGAACTTATTCACCCCTCCACTTT.

CDR3 loop: CATSRGYAKAFF. For the CDR3, the DNA is TGTGCCACCAGCAGAGGATACGCTAAAGCTTTCTTT. The chain combines TRBV15 with TRBJ1-1; D is ambiguous. The CDR3 totals 12 residues. The ends were cut back, 1 base at V and 9 bases at J, with 9 bases in the middle. Germline CDR1 LNHNV, CDR2 YYDKDF (reference sequence).

The DNA of the CDR3 is TGTGCCAGCAGTTACGGACTCACTAGTTCCTACGAGCAGTACTTC. Residues: CASSYGLTSSYEQYF. The genes are TRBV6-2 or TRBV6-3 and TRBJ2-7; weak D call: TRBD2 (5 bases). Germline V lookup: CDR1 MNHEY, CDR2 SVGEGT. The CDR3 covers 15 residues. V was cut by 2 bases and J by 1 base, with 12 bases left in between.

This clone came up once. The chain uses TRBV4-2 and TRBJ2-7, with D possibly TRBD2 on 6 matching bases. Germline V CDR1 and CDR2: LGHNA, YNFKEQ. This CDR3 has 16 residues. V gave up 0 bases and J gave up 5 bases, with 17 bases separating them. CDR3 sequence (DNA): TGTGCCAGCAGCCAAGATGGGGGGAGCCCTCCCAACGAGCAGTACTTC. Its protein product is CASSQDGGSPPNEQYF.

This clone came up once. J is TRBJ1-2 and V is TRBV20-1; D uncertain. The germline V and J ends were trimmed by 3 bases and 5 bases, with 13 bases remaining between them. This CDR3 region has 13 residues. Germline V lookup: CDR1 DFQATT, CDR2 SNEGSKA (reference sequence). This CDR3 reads CSASTGELYGYTF. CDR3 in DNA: TGCAGTGCTAGTACCGGGGAATTATATGGCTACACCTTC.

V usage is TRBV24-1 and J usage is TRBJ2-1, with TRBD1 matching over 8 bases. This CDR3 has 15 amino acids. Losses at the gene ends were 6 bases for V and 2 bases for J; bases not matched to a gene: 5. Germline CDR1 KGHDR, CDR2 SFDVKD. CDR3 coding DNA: TGTGCCACCAGTTACAGGGGGGCAACCTACAATGAGCAGTTCTTC. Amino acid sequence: CATSYRGATYNEQFF.

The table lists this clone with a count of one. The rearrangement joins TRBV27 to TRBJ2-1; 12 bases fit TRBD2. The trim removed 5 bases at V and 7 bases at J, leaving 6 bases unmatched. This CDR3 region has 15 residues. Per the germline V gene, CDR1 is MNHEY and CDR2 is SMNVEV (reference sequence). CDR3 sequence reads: CASSHLAGGPNEQFF. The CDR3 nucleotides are TGTGCCAGCAGTCACCTAGCGGGAGGGCCGAATGAGCAGTTCTTC.

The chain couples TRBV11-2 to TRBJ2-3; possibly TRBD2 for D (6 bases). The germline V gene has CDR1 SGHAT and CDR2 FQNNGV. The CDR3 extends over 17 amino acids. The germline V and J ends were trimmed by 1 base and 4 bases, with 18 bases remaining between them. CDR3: CASSLAWRDTRPDTQYF. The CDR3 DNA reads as TGTGCCAGCAGCTTAGCATGGCGGGATACCCGCCCAGATACGCAGTATTTT.

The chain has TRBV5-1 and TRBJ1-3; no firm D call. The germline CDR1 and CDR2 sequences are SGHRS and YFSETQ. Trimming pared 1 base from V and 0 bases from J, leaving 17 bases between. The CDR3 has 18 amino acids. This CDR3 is CASSLKFSTESSGNTIYF. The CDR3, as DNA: TGCGCCAGCAGCTTGAAGTTCTCTACGGAGAGCTCTGGAAACACCATATATTTT.

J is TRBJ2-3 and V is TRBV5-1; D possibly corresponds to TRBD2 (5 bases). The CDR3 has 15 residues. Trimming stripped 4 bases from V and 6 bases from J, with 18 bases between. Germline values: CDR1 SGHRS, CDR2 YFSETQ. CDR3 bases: TGCGCCAGCAGCCTCGGACTGATCCCCACGGATACGCAGTATTTT. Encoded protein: CASSLGLIPTDTQYF.

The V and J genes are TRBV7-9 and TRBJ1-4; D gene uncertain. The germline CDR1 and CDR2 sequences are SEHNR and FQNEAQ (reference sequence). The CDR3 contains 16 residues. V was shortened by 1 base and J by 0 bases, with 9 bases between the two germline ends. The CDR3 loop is CASSLGYTPTNEKLFF. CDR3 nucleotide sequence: TGTGCCAGCAGCTTAGGTTACACCCCAACTAATGAAAAACTGTTTTTT.

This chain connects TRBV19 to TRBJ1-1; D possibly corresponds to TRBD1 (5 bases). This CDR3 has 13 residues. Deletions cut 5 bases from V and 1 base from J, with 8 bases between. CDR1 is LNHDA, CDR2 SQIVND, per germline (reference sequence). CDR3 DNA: TGTGCCAGTAGTCCGACAGAGAACACTGAAGCTTTCTTT. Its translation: CASSPTENTEAFF.

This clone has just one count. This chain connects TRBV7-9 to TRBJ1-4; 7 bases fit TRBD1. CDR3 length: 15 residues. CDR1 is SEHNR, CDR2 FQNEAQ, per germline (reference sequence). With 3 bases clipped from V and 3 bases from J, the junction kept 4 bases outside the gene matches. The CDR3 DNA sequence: TGTGCCAGCAGCTTCGGGACAGTCTCTAATGAAAAACTGTTTTTT. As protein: CASSFGTVSNEKLFF.

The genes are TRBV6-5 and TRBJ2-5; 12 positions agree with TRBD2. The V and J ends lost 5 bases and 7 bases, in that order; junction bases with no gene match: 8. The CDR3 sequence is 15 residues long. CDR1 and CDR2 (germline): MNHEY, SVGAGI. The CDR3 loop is CASSRASGGAGTQYF. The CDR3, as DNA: TGTGCCAGCAGTCGAGCTAGCGGGGGGGCCGGGACCCAGTACTTC.

CDR3 in DNA: TGTGCCAGCAGCCAAGATAGTCCCCCGGGGTACAATGAGCAGTTCTTC. This translates into CASSQDSPPGYNEQFF. The genes are TRBV3-1 (or the pseudogene TRBV3-2) and TRBJ2-1, with a tentative D call TRBD2 (5 bases). This CDR3 spans 16 amino acids. Germline V CDR1 and CDR2: LGHDT, YNNKEL (reference sequence). The V end was cut by 0 bases, the J end by 4 bases, with 13 bases between.

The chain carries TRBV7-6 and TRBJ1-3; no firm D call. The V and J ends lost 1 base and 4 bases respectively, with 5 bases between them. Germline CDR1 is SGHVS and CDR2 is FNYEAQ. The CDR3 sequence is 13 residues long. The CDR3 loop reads CASSLDRGNTIYF. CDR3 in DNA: TGTGCCAGCAGCTTAGATCGGGGAAACACCATATATTTT.

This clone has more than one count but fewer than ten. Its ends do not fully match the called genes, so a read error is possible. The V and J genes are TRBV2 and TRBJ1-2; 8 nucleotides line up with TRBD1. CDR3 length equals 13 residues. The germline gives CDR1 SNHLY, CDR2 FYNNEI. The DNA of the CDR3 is TGTGCCAGCAACCCCGACAGGGGATTTGGCTGCACCTTC. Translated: CASNPDRGFGCTF.

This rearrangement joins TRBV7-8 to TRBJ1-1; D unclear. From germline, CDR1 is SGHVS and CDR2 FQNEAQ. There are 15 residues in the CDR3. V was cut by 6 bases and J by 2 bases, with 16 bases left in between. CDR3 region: CASSSTAASNTEAFF. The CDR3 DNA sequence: TGTGCCAGCAGTTCCACCGCGGCCTCAAACACTGAAGCTTTCTTT.

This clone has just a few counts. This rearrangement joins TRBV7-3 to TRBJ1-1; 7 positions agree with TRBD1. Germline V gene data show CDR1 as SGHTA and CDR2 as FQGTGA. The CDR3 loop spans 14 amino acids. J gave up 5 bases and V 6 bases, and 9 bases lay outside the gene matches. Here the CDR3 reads CASRRQGVSTEAFF. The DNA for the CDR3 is TGTGCCAGCAGACGGCAGGGGGTGAGTACTGAAGCTTTCTTT.

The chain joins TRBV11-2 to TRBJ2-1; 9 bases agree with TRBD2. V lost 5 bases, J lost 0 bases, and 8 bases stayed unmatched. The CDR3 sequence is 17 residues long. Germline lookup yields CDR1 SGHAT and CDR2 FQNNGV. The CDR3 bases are TGTGCCAGCAGCCCAGTAGCGGGAGTTAGCTCCTACAATGAGCAGTTCTTC. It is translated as CASSPVAGVSSYNEQFF.